Shown below are 22 T cell receptor beta chains from a single sample sequenced in a study of T cell responses to AZD1222 COVID-19 vaccine. Clones were sequenced by immunoSEQ multiplex PCR, and TCRdb holds only the in-frame ones, with some missing. The sample gives about 85,000 clones, 80% to 90% of which show up once; 10% is in the top ten. The specimen was peripheral blood, collected on day 0 of MenACWY control vaccination. These TCRs come from an adult in good health.

V usage is TRBV4-1 and J usage is TRBJ1-2; 7 bases fit TRBD1. CDR1 is MGHRA and CDR2 is YSYEKL in the germline V gene. The ends lost 3 bases at V and 6 bases at J; junction bases unmatched: 16. The CDR3 loop spans 17 amino acids. The DNA for the CDR3 is TGCGCCAGCAGCCACTTGGACCTAGGGTTTGGACAGGATGGCTACACCTTC. It specifies CASSHLDLGFGQDGYTF.

The V and J genes are TRBV5-6 and TRBJ1-2; TRBD1 is a possible D gene (5 bases). CDR1 and CDR2 (germline): SGHDT, YYEEEE. Trimming shortened V by 1 base and J by 1 base, and 5 bases separated the two germline ends. The length of the CDR3 is 13 residues. CDR3 coding DNA: TGTGCCAGCAGCTTGAGGGGTAACTATGGCTACACCTTC. Protein sequence: CASSLRGNYGYTF.

The rearrangement joins TRBV29-1 to TRBJ1-1, with 9 bases identical to TRBD1. J was trimmed by 2 bases and V by 4 bases; bases with no gene match: 2. The CDR3 loop spans 13 amino acids. Germline V gives CDR1 SQVTM, CDR2 ANQGSEA. This CDR3 reads CSVGTGVNTEAFF. DNA for the CDR3: TGCAGCGTTGGGACAGGGGTCAACACTGAAGCTTTCTTT.

This chain connects TRBV5-1 to TRBJ2-2, with D uncertain. CDR1 and CDR2 (germline): SGHRS, YFSETQ. With 0 bases removed from V and 3 bases from J, the gap between germline ends came to 9 bases. This CDR3 is 15 amino acids long. Here the CDR3 reads CASSLASADTGELFF. CDR3 sequence (DNA): TGCGCCAGCAGCTTGGCCAGTGCGGACACCGGGGAGCTGTTTTTT.

The chain carries TRBV6-2 or TRBV6-3 and TRBJ1-6, with 7 bases identical to TRBD1. This CDR3 is built from 15 residues. The junction had 9 bases not matched to a gene; V was cut back by 2 bases and J by 11 bases. Germline V gene data show CDR1 as MNHEY and CDR2 as SVGEGT. This CDR3 is CASSYPGQWSTPLHF. CDR3 sequence (DNA): TGTGCCAGCAGTTACCCGGGACAGTGGTCGACACCCCTCCACTTT.

V usage is TRBV19 and J usage is TRBJ2-7; the match to TRBD1 covers 7 bases. Germline values: CDR1 LNHDA, CDR2 SQIVND (reference sequence). Trimming cost V 5 bases and J 6 bases; bases outside gene matches: 10. CDR3 length: 14 residues. The DNA of the CDR3 is TGTGCCAGTAGTTCCCGCGACAGGGAAAGCGAGCAGTACTTC. As protein: CASSSRDRESEQYF.

The rearrangement joins TRBV9 to TRBJ1-2; a weak D match, TRBD1 (6 bases). Germline V lookup: CDR1 SGDLS, CDR2 YYNGEE. The V end lost 4 bases, the J end lost 3 bases, and 19 bases lay between the germline ends. The CDR3 has 16 residues. CDR3 in DNA: TGTGCCAGCAGCCCCGGGGGGGCAGGGGTGTACTATGGCTACACCTTC. It encodes CASSPGGAGVYYGYTF.

The chain carries TRBV20-1 and TRBJ1-1; no definite D call. V lost 3 bases and J lost 5, with 13 bases in between. This CDR3 region has 13 residues. In germline, CDR1 is DFQATT, CDR2 SNEGSKA (reference sequence). In DNA form, the CDR3 reads TGCAGTGCTAGTCGCATAATGAGGACTGAAGCTTTCTTT. Amino acids: CSASRIMRTEAFF.

The chain carries TRBV30 and TRBJ2-1, with a possible D match to TRBD1 (6 bases). Germline V gene sequence: CDR1 GTSNPN, CDR2 SVGIG (reference sequence). Trimming removed 5 bases from V and 0 bases from J, with 11 bases in between. The CDR3 has 14 amino acids. The CDR3 spells CAWLQGVSYNEQFF. CDR3 DNA sequence: TGTGCCTGGCTACAGGGCGTCTCCTACAATGAGCAGTTCTTC.

The chain employs TRBV5-1 and TRBJ2-1; 9 nucleotides line up with TRBD2. Losses at the gene ends were 0 bases for V and 8 bases for J; bases not matched to a gene: 3. CDR1 is SGHRS, CDR2 YFSETQ, per germline. The CDR3 totals 14 residues. In nucleotides, the CDR3 is TGCGCCAGCAGCTTGGCTAGCGGGGCGGATGAGCAGTTCTTC. Amino acids: CASSLASGADEQFF.

The CDR3 bases are TGTGCCAGCAGCCAAGCCCCACAGGGCTCGGGGCAGTACTTC. Translation gives CASSQAPQGSGQYF. The gene calls are TRBV3-1 (or the pseudogene TRBV3-2) and TRBJ2-7, with D possibly TRBD1 on 6 matching bases. The V end was cut by 1 base, the J end by 9 bases, with 16 bases between. In germline, CDR1 is LGHDT, CDR2 YNNKEL (reference sequence). The CDR3 contains 14 residues.

The rearrangement uses TRBV6-6 and TRBJ1-2; 8 bases map to TRBD1. J lost 5 bases, V lost 5 bases, and 7 bases had no gene match. Germline V lookup: CDR1 MNHNY, CDR2 SVGAGI (reference sequence). CDR3 size: 14 residues. The CDR3 reads CASSLTGEAYGYTF. Written as DNA, the CDR3 is TGTGCCAGCAGTCTGACAGGGGAGGCGTATGGCTACACCTTC.

The chain is built from TRBV4-1 and TRBJ2-3; TRBD2 matches at 7 bases. Germline loops: CDR1 MGHRA, CDR2 YSYEKL. Losses at the gene ends were 2 bases for V and 1 base for J; bases not matched to a gene: 3. CDR3 length: 15 residues. CDR3 coding DNA: TGCGCCAGCAGCCAATACAGCGGGGGCACAGATACGCAGTATTTT. This gives the protein CASSQYSGGTDTQYF.

V usage is TRBV14 and J usage is TRBJ1-6; 7 bases are a match to TRBD1. This CDR3 has 16 amino acids. The germline V gene encodes CDR1 SGHDN and CDR2 FVKESK. With 0 bases clipped from V and 10 bases from J, the junction kept 9 bases outside the gene matches. The CDR3 is CASSQDYRGLGSPLHF. CDR3 sequence (DNA): TGTGCCAGCAGCCAAGATTATAGGGGGCTCGGGTCACCCCTCCACTTT.

V is TRBV6-6 and J is TRBJ2-3; maybe TRBD1 (5 bases). Germline V CDR1 and CDR2: MNHNY, SVGAGI (reference sequence). Trimming left V 4 bases short and J 3 bases short, with 14 bases between. CDR3 length equals 15 residues. CDR3 in amino acids: CASSSPGKGTDTQYF. CDR3 nucleotide sequence: TGTGCCAGCAGTTCACCAGGGAAAGGGACAGATACGCAGTATTTT.

This rearrangement joins TRBV6-1 to TRBJ2-2; 12 nucleotides align to TRBD2. Germline values: CDR1 MNHNS, CDR2 SASEGT. The junction had 8 bases not matched to a gene; V was cut back by 0 bases and J by 6 bases. The CDR3 runs to 18 residues. The CDR3 loop is CASSEATRTSGVPGELFF. In DNA form, the CDR3 reads TGTGCCAGCAGTGAAGCAACTAGGACTAGCGGGGTACCCGGGGAGCTGTTTTTT.

This sequence joins TRBV5-1 and TRBJ2-7; 9 nucleotides agree with TRBD1. The CDR3 runs to 14 residues. Unmatched junction bases numbered 2, after V lost 2 bases and J lost 2 bases. Germline values: CDR1 SGHRS, CDR2 YFSETQ. DNA of the CDR3: TGCGCCAGCAGCTTAGGGACAGGGCCCTACGAGCAGTACTTC. As protein: CASSLGTGPYEQYF.

The chain links TRBV20-1 to TRBJ2-1; TRBD2 agrees at 7 bases. With 3 bases clipped from V and 4 bases from J, the junction kept 9 bases outside the gene matches. In germline, CDR1 is DFQATT, CDR2 SNEGSKA (reference sequence). The CDR3 spans 15 residues. CDR3 nucleotide sequence: TGCAGTGCTAGTATGGTACGGGGGGTTTACAATGAGCAGTTCTTC. It translates to CSASMVRGVYNEQFF.

The gene calls are TRBV30 and TRBJ1-1; 7 nucleotides line up with TRBD1. The CDR3 runs to 17 residues. Germline CDR1 and CDR2: GTSNPN and SVGIG (reference sequence). The V and J ends lost 0 bases and 0 bases, in that order; junction bases with no gene match: 10. CDR3 nucleotide sequence: TGTGCCTGGAGTGTAAAGGGGGCGACACGGATGAACACTGAAGCTTTCTTT. Amino acids: CAWSVKGATRMNTEAFF.

This chain joins TRBV6-5 and TRBJ2-4; TRBD1 might be the D (5 bases). This CDR3 contains 12 residues. Germline values: CDR1 MNHEY, CDR2 SVGAGI. Trimming cost V 6 bases and J 6 bases, with 9 bases left between them. In DNA form, the CDR3 reads TGTGCCAGCAGGTCGGACACAAACATTCAGTACTTC. Translating gives CASRSDTNIQYF.

The CDR3 DNA follows: TGCGCCAGCAGCTTGGCCGGGGAGGGTGGCTATGGCTACACCTTC. Amino acids: CASSLAGEGGYGYTF. The rearrangement uses TRBV5-1 and TRBJ1-2; D is ambiguous. CDR3 length: 15 amino acids. Germline CDR1 and CDR2: SGHRS and YFSETQ. V was pared by 0 bases and J by 4 bases, with 13 bases between.

The CDR3 sequence is CASSSTGVRTPIQYF. Written as DNA, the CDR3 is TGTGCCAGCAGCTCAACGGGGGTACGTACCCCCATCCAGTACTTC. This sequence joins TRBV5-4 and TRBJ2-5; tentatively, D is TRBD2 (6 bases). Looked up from germline, CDR1 is SGHNT and CDR2 is YYREEE (reference sequence). The germline V and J ends were trimmed by 3 bases and 10 bases, with 22 bases remaining between them. This CDR3 has 15 residues. Full variable domain (rest looked up from reference TRBV5-4 and TRBJ2-5): ETGVTQSPTHLIKTRGQQVTLRCSSQSGHNTVSWYQQALGQGPQFIFQYYREEENGRGNFPPRFSGLQFPNYSSELNVNALELDDSALYLCASSSTGVRTPIQYFGPGTRLLVL.